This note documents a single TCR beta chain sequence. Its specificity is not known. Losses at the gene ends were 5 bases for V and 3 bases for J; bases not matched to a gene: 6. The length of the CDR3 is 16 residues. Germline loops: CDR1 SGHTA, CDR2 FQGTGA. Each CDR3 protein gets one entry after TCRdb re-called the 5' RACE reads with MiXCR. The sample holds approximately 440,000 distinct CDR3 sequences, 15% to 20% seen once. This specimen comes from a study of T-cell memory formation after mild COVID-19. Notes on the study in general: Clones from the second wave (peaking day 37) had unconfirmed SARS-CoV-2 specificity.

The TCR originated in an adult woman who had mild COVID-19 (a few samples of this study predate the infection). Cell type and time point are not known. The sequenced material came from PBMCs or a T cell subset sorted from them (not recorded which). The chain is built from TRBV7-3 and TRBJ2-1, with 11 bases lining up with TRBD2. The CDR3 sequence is CASSPGTSGDYNEQFF. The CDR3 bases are TGTGCCAGCAGCCCAGGGACTAGCGGAGACTACAATGAGCAGTTCTTC.